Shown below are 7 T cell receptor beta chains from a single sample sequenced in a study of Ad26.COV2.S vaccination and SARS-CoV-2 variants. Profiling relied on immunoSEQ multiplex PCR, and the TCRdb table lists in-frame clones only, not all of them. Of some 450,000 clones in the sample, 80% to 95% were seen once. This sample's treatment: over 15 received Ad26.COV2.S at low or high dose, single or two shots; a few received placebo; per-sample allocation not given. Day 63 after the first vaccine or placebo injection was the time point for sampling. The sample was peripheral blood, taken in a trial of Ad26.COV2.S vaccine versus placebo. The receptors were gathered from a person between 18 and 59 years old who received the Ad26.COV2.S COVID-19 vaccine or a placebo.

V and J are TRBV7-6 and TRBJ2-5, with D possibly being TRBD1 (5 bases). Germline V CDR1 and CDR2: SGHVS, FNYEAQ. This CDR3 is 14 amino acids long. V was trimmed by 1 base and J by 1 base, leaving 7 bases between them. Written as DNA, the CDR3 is TGTGCCAGCAGCTTAGGAACAGGCCAAGAGACCCAGTACTTC. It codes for CASSLGTGQETQYF.

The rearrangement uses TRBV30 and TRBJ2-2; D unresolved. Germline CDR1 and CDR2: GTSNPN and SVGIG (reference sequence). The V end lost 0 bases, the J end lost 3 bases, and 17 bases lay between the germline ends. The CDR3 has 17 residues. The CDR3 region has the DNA TGTGCCTGGAGTGTAGAAACCCTGACTGGCGACACCGGGGAGCTGTTTTTT. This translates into CAWSVETLTGDTGELFF. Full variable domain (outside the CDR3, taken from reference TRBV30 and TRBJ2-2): SQTIHQWPATLVQPVGSPLSLECTVEGTSNPNLYWYRQAAGRGLQLLFYSVGIGQISSEVPQNLSASRPQDRQFILSSKKLLLSDSGFYLCAWSVETLTGDTGELFFGEGSRLTVL.

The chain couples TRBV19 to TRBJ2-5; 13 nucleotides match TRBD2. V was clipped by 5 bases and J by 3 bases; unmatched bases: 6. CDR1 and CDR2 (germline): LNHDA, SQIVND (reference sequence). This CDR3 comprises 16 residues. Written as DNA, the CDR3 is TGTGCCAGTAGTGCACTAGCGGGAGGGGGGGAAGAGACCCAGTACTTC. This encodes CASSALAGGGEETQYF. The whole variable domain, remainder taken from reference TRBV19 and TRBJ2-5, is DGGITQSPKYLFRKEGQNVTLSCEQNLNHDAMYWYRQDPGQGLRLIYYSQIVNDFQKGDIAEGYSVSREKKESFPLTVTSAQKNPTAFYLCASSALAGGGEETQYFGPGTRLLVL.

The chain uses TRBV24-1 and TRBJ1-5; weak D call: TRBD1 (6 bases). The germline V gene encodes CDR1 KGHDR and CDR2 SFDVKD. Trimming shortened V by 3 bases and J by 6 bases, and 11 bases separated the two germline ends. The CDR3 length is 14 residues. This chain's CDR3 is CATSDAAGVQPQHF. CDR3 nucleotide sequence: TGTGCCACCAGTGATGCCGCAGGGGTTCAGCCCCAGCATTTT.

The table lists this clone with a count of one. CDR3 DNA: TGTGCCAGCAGCTTGGGACTAGCGGGAGTTTGGCAGTTCTTC. Amino acid sequence: CASSLGLAGVWQFF. V is TRBV7-2 and J is TRBJ2-1; 14 nucleotides line up with TRBD2. After removal of 3 bases from V and 12 bases from J, the junction contained 4 bases not matched to a gene. Germline assignment: CDR1 SGHTA and CDR2 FQGNSA. The CDR3 sequence is 14 residues long.

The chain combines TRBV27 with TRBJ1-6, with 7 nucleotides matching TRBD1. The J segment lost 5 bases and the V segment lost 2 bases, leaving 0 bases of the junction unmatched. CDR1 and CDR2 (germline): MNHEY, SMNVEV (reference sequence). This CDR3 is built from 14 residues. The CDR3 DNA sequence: TGTGCCAGCAGTTTAACAGGGGATAATTCACCCCTCCACTTT. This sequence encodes CASSLTGDNSPLHF.

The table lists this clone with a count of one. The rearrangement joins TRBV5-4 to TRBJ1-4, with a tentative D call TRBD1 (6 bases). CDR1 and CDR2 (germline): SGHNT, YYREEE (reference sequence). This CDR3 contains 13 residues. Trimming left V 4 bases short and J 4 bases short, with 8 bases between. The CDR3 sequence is CASSEGGNEKLFF. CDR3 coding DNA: TGTGCCAGCAGCGAAGGGGGTAATGAAAAACTGTTTTTT.